This T cell receptor beta chain was sequenced during a study of shared clonotypes between healthy human individuals. Overall study context: Aged between 18 and 49, the donors were two women and three men.

This clone was counted many times. Its antigen is unidentified. TCRdb keeps only in-frame clones here, not all; method: immunoSEQ multiplex PCR. The data show roughly 1 million clones, around 74% seen once. Study-level points and caveats: Several donors shared approximately 5% of their naive CD4 clonotypes.

The CDR3 is 15 residues long. Trimming left V 5 bases short and J 2 bases short, with 15 bases between. From germline, CDR1 is MNHEY and CDR2 SMNVEV (reference sequence). The chain carries TRBV27 and TRBJ2-5; possible D gene TRBD2, 5 bases. The TCR was taken from a young man in good health. The sequenced sample consisted of memory CD4+ T cells sorted from blood. Subset given: CD45RA-negative fraction. The CDR3 loop is CASSLDWMRQETQYF. The DNA of the CDR3 is TGTGCCAGCAGTCTGGACTGGATGCGACAAGAGACCCAGTACTTC.